This is a list of T cell receptor beta chains from one sample in a study of post-analysis software for immune sequencing data. TCRdb re-analysed the PCR reads in MiXCR, keeping a single row per CDR3 protein. Of 650,000 to 850,000 distinct CDR3 sequences in the sample, around 42% were seen once. Sequencing was carried out using blood. These receptors all come from a girl aged 5 to 17 with multiple sclerosis. CDR3s include the opening cysteine and the closing phenylalanine or tryptophan. A D gene is named only where the DNA matches it firmly. The size of a clone is reported for some rows only, either as once, few or many, or as a class for expanded clones.

CSVRGERAPYEQYF	TGCAGCGTGAGGGGCGAGCGGGCGCCCTACGAGCAGTACTTC	-	-	TRBV29-1	TRBJ2-7
CASSYSWTGRQETQYF	TGTGCCAGCAGTTACTCTTGGACAGGGAGGCAAGAGACCCAGTACTTC	-	TRBD1	TRBV6-5	TRBJ2-5
CASSQYTTRTSNYGYTF	TGTGCCAGCAGCCAATATACGACTCGGACATCTAACTATGGCTACACCTTC	-	-	TRBV9	TRBJ1-2
CATSAGGGEFQETQYF	TGTGCCACCAGTGCCGGGGGTGGAGAATTCCAAGAGACCCAGTACTTC	few	-	TRBV24-1	TRBJ2-5
CASSLGRAGGPRQFF	TGTGCCAGCAGCTTAGGCCGAGCGGGAGGGCCTAGGCAGTTCTTC	-	TRBD2	TRBV7-2	TRBJ2-1
CASSSAPSGREWYEQFF	TGTGCCAGCAGTTCCGCCCCAAGCGGGAGAGAATGGTATGAGCAGTTCTTC	-	TRBD2	TRBV12-3/TRBV12-4	TRBJ2-1
CASSPGGSNTEAFF	TGTGCCAGCAGCCCGGGGGGTTCGAACACTGAAGCTTTCTTT	-	-	TRBV12-3/TRBV12-4	TRBJ1-1
CASSRERGSNQPQHF	TGTGCTAGTTCCAGGGAACGAGGAAGCAATCAGCCCCAGCATTTT	-	-	TRBV12-5	TRBJ1-5
CASRKGASYEQYF	TGTGCCAGCAGAAAGGGGGCTTCCTACGAGCAGTACTTC	-	TRBD1	TRBV7-2	TRBJ2-7
CASSLGGTPRNEQFF	TGTGCCAGCAGCTTGGGCGGGACGCCGAGGAATGAGCAGTTCTTC	-	-	TRBV7-9	TRBJ2-1
CASSPGQAMNTEAFF	TGTGCCAGCAGCCCGGGACAGGCAATGAACACTGAAGCTTTCTTT	few	TRBD1	TRBV7-6	TRBJ1-1
CASSAPTGTSIYEQYF	TGTGCCAGCAGCGCCCCCACCGGGACTAGCATCTACGAGCAGTACTTC	few	TRBD2	TRBV28	TRBJ2-7
CATSDPSGSPSSYNEQFF	TGTGCCACCAGTGATCCTAGCGGGAGTCCCAGCTCCTACAATGAGCAGTTCTTC	many	TRBD2	TRBV24-1	TRBJ2-1
CASSSLTGSPYEQYF	TGTGCCAGCAGCTCTTTGACAGGCTCTCCCTACGAGCAGTACTTC	-	-	TRBV3-1	TRBJ2-7
CSAAGTSRSTDTQYF	TGCAGTGCTGCCGGGACTAGCAGAAGCACAGATACGCAGTATTTT	few	TRBD2	TRBV20-1	TRBJ2-3
CSARAAWKDTQYF	TGCAGTGCTAGAGCGGCGTGGAAAGATACGCAGTATTTT	-	-	TRBV20-1	TRBJ2-3
CSANSGRDYEQYF	TGCAGTGCTAATAGCGGGAGGGATTACGAGCAGTACTTC	-	TRBD2	TRBV20-1	TRBJ2-7